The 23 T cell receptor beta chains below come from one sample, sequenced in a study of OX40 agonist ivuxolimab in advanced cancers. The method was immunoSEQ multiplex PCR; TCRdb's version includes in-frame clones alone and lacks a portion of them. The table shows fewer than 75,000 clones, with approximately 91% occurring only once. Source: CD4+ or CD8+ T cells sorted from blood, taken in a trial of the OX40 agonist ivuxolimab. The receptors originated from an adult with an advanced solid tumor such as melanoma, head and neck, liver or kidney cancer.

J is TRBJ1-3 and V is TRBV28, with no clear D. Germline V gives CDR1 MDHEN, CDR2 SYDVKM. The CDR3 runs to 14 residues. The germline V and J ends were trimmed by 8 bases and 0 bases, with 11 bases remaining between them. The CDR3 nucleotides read TGTGCCAGCGCCCAGTTTAACTCTGGAAACACCATATATTTT. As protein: CASAQFNSGNTIYF.

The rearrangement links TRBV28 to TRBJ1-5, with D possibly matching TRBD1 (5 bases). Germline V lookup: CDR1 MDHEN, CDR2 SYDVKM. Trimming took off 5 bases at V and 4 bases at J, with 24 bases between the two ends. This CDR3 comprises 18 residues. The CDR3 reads CASSPGTRDPTINQPQHF. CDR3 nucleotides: TGTGCCAGCAGTCCCGGGACCCGGGACCCTACTATAAATCAGCCCCAGCATTTT.

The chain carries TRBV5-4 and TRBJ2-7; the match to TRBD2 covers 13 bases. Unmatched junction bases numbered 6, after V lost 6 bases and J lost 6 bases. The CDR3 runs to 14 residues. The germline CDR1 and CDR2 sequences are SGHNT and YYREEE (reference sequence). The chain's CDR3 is CASTETSGGSEQYF. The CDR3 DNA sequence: TGTGCCAGCACCGAGACTAGCGGGGGGAGCGAGCAGTACTTC.

Here the CDR3 DNA reads TGTGCCAGCAGCTTAGTGGACAATGAGCAGTTCTTC. Its translation: CASSLVDNEQFF. The rearrangement uses TRBV7-2 and TRBJ2-1; D is unclear. V lost 1 base and J 5 bases, leaving 3 bases between the germline ends. This CDR3 has 12 residues. Germline CDR1 SGHTA, CDR2 FQGNSA.

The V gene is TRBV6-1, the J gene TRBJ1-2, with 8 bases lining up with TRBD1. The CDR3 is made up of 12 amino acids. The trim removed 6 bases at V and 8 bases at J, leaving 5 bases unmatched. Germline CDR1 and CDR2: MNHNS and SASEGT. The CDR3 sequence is CASSGTGEGYTF. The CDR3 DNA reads TGTGCCAGCAGCGGGACAGGAGAGGGCTACACCTTC.

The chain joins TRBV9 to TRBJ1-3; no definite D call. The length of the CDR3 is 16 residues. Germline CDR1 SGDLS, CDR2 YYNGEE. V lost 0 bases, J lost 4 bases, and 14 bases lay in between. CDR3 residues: CASSVDPETPGNTIYF. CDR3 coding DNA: TGTGCCAGCAGCGTAGATCCGGAGACCCCCGGAAACACCATATATTTT.

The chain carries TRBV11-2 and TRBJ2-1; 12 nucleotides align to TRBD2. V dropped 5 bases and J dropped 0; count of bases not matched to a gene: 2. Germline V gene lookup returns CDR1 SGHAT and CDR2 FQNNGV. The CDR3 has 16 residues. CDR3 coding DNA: TGTGCCAGCAGCCCGACTAGCGGGAGCTCCTACAATGAGCAGTTCTTC. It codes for CASSPTSGSSYNEQFF.

The CDR3 loop reads CSALTEGYTF. CDR3 DNA: TGCAGTGCTCTTACTGAAGGCTACACCTTC. This chain links TRBV20-1 with TRBJ1-2; D gene uncertain. The CDR3 has 10 amino acids. The germline gives CDR1 DFQATT, CDR2 SNEGSKA (reference sequence). V lost 5 bases and J lost 8, with 9 bases in between.

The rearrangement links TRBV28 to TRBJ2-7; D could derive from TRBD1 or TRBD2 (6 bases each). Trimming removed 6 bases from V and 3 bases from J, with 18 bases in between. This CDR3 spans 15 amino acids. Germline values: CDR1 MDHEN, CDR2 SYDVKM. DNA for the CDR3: TGTGCCAGCAGAGGGGGGCAAGAGGGAGTCTACGAGCAGTACTTC. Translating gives CASRGGQEGVYEQYF.

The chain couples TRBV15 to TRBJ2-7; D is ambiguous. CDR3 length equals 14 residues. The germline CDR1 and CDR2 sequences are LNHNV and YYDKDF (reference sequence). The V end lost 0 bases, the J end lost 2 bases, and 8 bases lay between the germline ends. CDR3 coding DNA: TGTGCCACCAGCAGAGATGCCGGAGCCTACGAGCAGTACTTC. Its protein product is CATSRDAGAYEQYF. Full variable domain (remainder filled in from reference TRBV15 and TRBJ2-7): DAMVIQNPRYQVTQFGKPVTLSCSQTLNHNVMYWYQQKSSQAPKLLFHYYDKDFNNEADTPDNFQSRRPNTSFCFLDIRSPGLGDTAMYLCATSRDAGAYEQYFGPGTRLTVT.

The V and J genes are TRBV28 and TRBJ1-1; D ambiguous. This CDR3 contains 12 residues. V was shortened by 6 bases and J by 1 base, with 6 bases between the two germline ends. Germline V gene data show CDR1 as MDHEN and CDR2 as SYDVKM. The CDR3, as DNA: TGTGCCAGCAGGCCGCCGAACACTGAAGCTTTCTTT. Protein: CASRPPNTEAFF.

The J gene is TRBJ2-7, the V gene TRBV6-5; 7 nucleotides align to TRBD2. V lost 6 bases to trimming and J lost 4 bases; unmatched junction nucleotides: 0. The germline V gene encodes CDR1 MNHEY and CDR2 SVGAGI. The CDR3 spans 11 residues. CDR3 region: CASRLAYEQYF. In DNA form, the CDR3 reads TGTGCCAGCAGACTAGCGTACGAGCAGTACTTC.

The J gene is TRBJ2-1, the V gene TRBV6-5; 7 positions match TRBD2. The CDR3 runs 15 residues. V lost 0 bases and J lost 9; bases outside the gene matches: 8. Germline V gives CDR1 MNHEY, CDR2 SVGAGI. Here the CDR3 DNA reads TGTGCCAGCAGTTACTCTCTAGCGGTGGGGAGTGAGCAGTTCTTC. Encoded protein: CASSYSLAVGSEQFF.

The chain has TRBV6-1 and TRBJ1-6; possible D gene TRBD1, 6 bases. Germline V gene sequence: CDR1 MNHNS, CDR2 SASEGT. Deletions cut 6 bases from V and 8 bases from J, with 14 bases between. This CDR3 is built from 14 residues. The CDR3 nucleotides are TGTGCCAGCAGCGGTACTAGGGGGGATTCACCCCTCCACTTT. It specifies CASSGTRGDSPLHF.

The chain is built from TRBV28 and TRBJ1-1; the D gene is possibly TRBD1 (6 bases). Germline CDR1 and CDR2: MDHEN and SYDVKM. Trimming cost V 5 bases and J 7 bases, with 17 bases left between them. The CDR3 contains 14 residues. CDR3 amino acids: CASSPIKQGNEAFF. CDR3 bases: TGTGCCAGCAGTCCCATAAAACAGGGAAATGAAGCTTTCTTT.

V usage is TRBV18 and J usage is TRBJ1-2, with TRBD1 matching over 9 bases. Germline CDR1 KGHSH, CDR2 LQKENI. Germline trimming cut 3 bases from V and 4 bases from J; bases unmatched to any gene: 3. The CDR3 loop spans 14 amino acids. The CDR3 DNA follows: TGTGCCAGCTCACCCGGGGACAGGGTCTATGGCTACACCTTC. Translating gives CASSPGDRVYGYTF. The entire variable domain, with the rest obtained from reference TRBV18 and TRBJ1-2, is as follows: NAGVMQNPRHLVRRRGQEARLRCSPMKGHSHVYWYRQLPEEGLKFMVYLQKENIIDESGMPKERFSAEFPKEGPSILRIQQVVRGDSAAYFCASSPGDRVYGYTFGSGTRLTVV.

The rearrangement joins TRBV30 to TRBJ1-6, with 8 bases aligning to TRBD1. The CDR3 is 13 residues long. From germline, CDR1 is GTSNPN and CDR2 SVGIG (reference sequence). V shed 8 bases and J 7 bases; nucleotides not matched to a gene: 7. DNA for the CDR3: TGTGCCACCCGGACAGGGAAGAATTCACCCCTCCACTTT. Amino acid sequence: CATRTGKNSPLHF.

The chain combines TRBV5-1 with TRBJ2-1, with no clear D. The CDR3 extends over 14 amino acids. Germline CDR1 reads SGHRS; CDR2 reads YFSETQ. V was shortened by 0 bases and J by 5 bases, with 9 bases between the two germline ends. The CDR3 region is CASSLAIRDNEQFF. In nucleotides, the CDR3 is TGCGCCAGCAGCTTGGCCATTCGGGACAATGAGCAGTTCTTC.

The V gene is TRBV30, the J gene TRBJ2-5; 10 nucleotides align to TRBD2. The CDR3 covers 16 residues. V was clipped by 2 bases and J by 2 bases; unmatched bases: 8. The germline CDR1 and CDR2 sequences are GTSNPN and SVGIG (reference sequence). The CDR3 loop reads CAWSWDLSGGQETQYF. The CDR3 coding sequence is TGTGCCTGGAGTTGGGATCTTAGCGGGGGGCAAGAGACCCAGTACTTC.

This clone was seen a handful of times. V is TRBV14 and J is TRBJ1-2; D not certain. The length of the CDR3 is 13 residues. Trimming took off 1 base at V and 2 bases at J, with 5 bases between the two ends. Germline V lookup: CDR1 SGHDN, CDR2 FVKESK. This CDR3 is CASSQGQNYGYTF. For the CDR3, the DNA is TGTGCCAGCAGCCAAGGCCAGAACTATGGCTACACCTTC.

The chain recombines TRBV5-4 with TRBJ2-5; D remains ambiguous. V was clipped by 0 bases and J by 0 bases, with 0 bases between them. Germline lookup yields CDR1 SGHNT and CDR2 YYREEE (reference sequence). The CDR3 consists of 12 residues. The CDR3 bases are TGTGCCAGCAGCTTGGACCAAGAGACCCAGTACTTC. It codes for CASSLDQETQYF.

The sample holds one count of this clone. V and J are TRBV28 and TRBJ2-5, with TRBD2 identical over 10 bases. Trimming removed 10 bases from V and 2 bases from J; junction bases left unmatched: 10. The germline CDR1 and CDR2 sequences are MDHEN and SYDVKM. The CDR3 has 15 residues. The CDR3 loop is CATSGGGTRQETQYF. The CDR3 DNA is TGTGCCACAAGCGGGGGGGGGACAAGACAAGAGACCCAGTACTTC.

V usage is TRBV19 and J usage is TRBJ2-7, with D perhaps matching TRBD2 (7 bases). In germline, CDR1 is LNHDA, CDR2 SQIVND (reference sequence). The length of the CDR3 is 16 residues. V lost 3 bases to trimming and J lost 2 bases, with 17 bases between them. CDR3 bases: TGTGCCAGTAGTATGGGCGGGGGACACAACACCTACGAGCAGTACTTC. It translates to CASSMGGGHNTYEQYF.